The next 20 T cell receptor beta chains were all read from a single sample in a study of cytomegalovirus exposure and HLA in healthy donors. PCR was performed using 60 Vbeta and 13 Jbeta primers. Repertoires were generated with immunoSEQ multiplex PCR, while TCRdb's copy carries only in-frame clones and drops some. The sample lists 95,000 to 150,000 clones, roughly 80% seen once, with 2.1% in the top ten. The source material was PBMCs. These TCRs come from a man aged 25-40 years in good health and CMV-seronegative.

V usage is TRBV27 and J usage is TRBJ2-7; possible D gene TRBD2, 5 bases. V dropped 5 bases and J dropped 7 bases, with 12 bases sitting between them. The CDR3 loop spans 12 amino acids. Germline V CDR1 and CDR2: MNHEY, SMNVEV (reference sequence). This CDR3 reads CASSRGRQEQYF. CDR3 bases: TGTGCCAGCAGTCGAGGGAGACAAGAGCAGTACTTC.

This chain uses TRBV29-1 with TRBJ2-5; D is perhaps TRBD1 (6 bases). The length of the CDR3 is 14 residues. CDR1 and CDR2 (germline): SQVTM, ANQGSEA. V dropped 7 bases and J dropped 4 bases, with 19 bases sitting between them. The DNA of the CDR3 is TGCAGCGCACAATCATACAGGGATCGAGAGACCCAGTACTTC. It encodes CSAQSYRDRETQYF.

The chain employs TRBV11-2 and TRBJ2-2, with 9 bases identical to TRBD1. Germline loops: CDR1 SGHAT, CDR2 FQNNGV. The CDR3 runs 17 residues. V lost 5 bases to trimming and J lost 7 bases; unmatched junction nucleotides: 14. CDR3 sequence reads: CASSERQGDWKGGELFF. DNA for the CDR3: TGTGCCAGCAGCGAAAGACAGGGGGATTGGAAGGGCGGGGAGCTGTTTTTT.

In this sample, this clone turned up once. A read error may produce the germline difference seen at one junction end. The rearrangement uses TRBV9 and TRBJ2-2, with 7 bases fitting TRBD2. CDR3 length: 11 residues. Per the germline V gene, CDR1 is SGDLS and CDR2 is YYNGEE. This CDR3 is CASSSSGGLFF. The CDR3 region has the DNA TGTGCCAGCAGCTCCTCGGGGGGGCTGTTTTTT.

The chain couples TRBV5-6 to TRBJ2-5; possibly TRBD2 for D (6 bases). The CDR3 consists of 16 residues. CDR1 SGHDT and CDR2 YYEEEE come from the germline V gene. Between the trimmed V and J ends, which lost 0 bases and 4 bases, there was a span of 16 bases. CDR3 nucleotide sequence: TGTGCCAGCAGCTTGGATCCGGGACTCGGCGTAGAGACCCAGTACTTC. Its translation: CASSLDPGLGVETQYF. Combining the CDR3 with reference TRBV5-6 and TRBJ2-5 gives the whole variable domain DAGVTQSPTHLIKTRGQQVTLRCSPKSGHDTVSWYQQALGQGPQFIFQYYEEEERQRGNFPDRFSGHQFPNYSSELNVNALLLGDSALYLCASSLDPGLGVETQYFGPGTRLLVL.

This chain links TRBV28 with TRBJ1-1; maybe TRBD1 (6 bases). Germline CDR1 reads MDHEN; CDR2 reads SYDVKM. The CDR3 sequence is 15 residues long. V lost 1 base, J lost 1 base, and 10 bases lay in between. CDR3 sequence: CASSLSGRGNTEAFF. The CDR3, as DNA: TGTGCCAGCAGTTTATCGGGCAGGGGGAACACTGAAGCTTTCTTT. Full variable domain (outside the CDR3, taken from reference TRBV28 and TRBJ1-1): DVKVTQSSRYLVKRTGEKVFLECVQDMDHENMFWYRQDPGLGLRLIYFSYDVKMKEKGDIPEGYSVSREKKERFSLILESASTNQTSMYLCASSLSGRGNTEAFFGQGTRLTVV.

The J gene is TRBJ2-7, the V gene TRBV19, with 8 bases matching TRBD2. The germline V gene has CDR1 LNHDA and CDR2 SQIVND (reference sequence). V lost 4 bases and J lost 2; bases outside the gene matches: 7. CDR3 length: 15 amino acids. The CDR3 DNA sequence: TGTGCCAGTAGTACCCCTAGGCGGGGGGCCTACGAGCAGTACTTC. This translates into CASSTPRRGAYEQYF.

The chain joins TRBV19 to TRBJ1-5; D gene ambiguous. The CDR3 totals 12 residues. The ends were cut back, 5 bases at V and 12 bases at J, with 14 bases in the middle. Germline CDR1 LNHDA, CDR2 SQIVND (reference sequence). The CDR3 spells CASSASVLGQHF. DNA of the CDR3: TGTGCCAGTAGTGCGTCGGTTCTTGGCCAGCATTTT.

The genes are TRBV9 and TRBJ2-3; 9 bases agree with TRBD2. CDR1 is SGDLS, CDR2 YYNGEE, per germline. V was pared by 0 bases and J by 3 bases, with 2 bases of the junction left unmatched. The CDR3 covers 15 residues. In DNA, the CDR3 is TGTGCCAGCAGCGTAGGAGCGGGGGGAACAGATACGCAGTATTTT. Its translation: CASSVGAGGTDTQYF.

V usage is TRBV7-6 and J usage is TRBJ1-3; maybe TRBD1 (5 bases). The CDR3 is 15 amino acids. Per the germline V gene, CDR1 is SGHVS and CDR2 is FNYEAQ. V lost 4 bases and J lost 2, with 12 bases in between. The chain's CDR3 is CASSSGTLAGNTIYF. DNA of the CDR3: TGTGCCAGCAGCTCCGGGACTCTGGCTGGAAACACCATATATTTT. The full variable domain, rest sourced from reference TRBV7-6 and TRBJ1-3, is GAGVSQSPRYKVTKRGQDVALRCDPISGHVSLYWYRQALGQGPEFLTYFNYEAQQDKSGLPNDRFSAERPEGSISTLTIQRTEQRDSAMYRCASSSGTLAGNTIYFGEGSWLTVV.

This clone was recorded only once. The chain links TRBV18 to TRBJ1-1; 7 positions match TRBD1. The CDR3 is made up of 14 amino acids. Germline lookup yields CDR1 KGHSH and CDR2 LQKENI. V was clipped by 6 bases and J by 3 bases; unmatched bases: 7. CDR3 in DNA: TGTGCCAGCTCCCCCACCACAGGGGACACTGAAGCTTTCTTT. Translated: CASSPTTGDTEAFF.

This chain links TRBV6-1 with TRBJ1-4; 7 bases align to TRBD1. With 1 base clipped from V and 7 bases from J, the junction kept 9 bases outside the gene matches. Germline CDR1 MNHNS, CDR2 SASEGT. The CDR3 runs 16 residues. The CDR3 region has the DNA TGTGCCAGCAGTGAAGGACAGGGCCACATGGGTGAAAAACTGTTTTTT. Its translation: CASSEGQGHMGEKLFF.

The chain links TRBV5-4 to TRBJ1-2; D is possibly TRBD1 (6 bases). Germline V gene data show CDR1 as SGHNT and CDR2 as YYREEE (reference sequence). The V end lost 1 base, the J end lost 5 bases, and 12 bases lay between the germline ends. The CDR3 is 14 amino acids. CDR3 amino acids: CASSLRPGDYGYTF. The DNA for the CDR3 is TGTGCCAGCAGCTTGCGACCAGGGGATTATGGCTACACCTTC.

V and J are TRBV7-9 and TRBJ1-4, with D possibly matching TRBD1 (5 bases). Germline V CDR1 and CDR2: SEHNR, FQNEAQ (reference sequence). The CDR3 covers 16 residues. V lost 2 bases, J lost 4 bases, and 14 bases lay in between. CDR3 residues: CASSLQGLTLNEKLFF. CDR3 in DNA: TGTGCCAGCAGCTTACAGGGATTGACCCTTAATGAAAAACTGTTTTTT.

This rearrangement joins TRBV29-1 to TRBJ2-5; D is uncertain. This CDR3 contains 10 residues. Germline V gene lookup returns CDR1 SQVTM and CDR2 ANQGSEA. V was trimmed by 7 bases and J by 4 bases, leaving 7 bases between them. The DNA of the CDR3 is TGCAGCGGAGTCGGAGAGACCCAGTACTTC. Translated: CSGVGETQYF.

This clone was recorded only once. The chain recombines TRBV6-1 with TRBJ1-5, with D perhaps matching TRBD1 (5 bases). The CDR3 covers 14 residues. CDR1 MNHNS and CDR2 SASEGT come from the germline V gene. V lost 4 bases, J lost 4 bases, and 11 bases lay in between. The DNA of the CDR3 is TGTGCCAGCAGTGGAGCGCAGGGAAATCAGCCCCAGCATTTT. It yields the protein CASSGAQGNQPQHF.

In its sample, this clone ranks as medium-sized. This chain links TRBV27 with TRBJ1-2; weak D call: TRBD1 (5 bases). Germline CDR1 MNHEY, CDR2 SMNVEV (reference sequence). The CDR3 has 13 amino acids. Trimming took off 6 bases at V and 8 bases at J, with 16 bases between the two ends. The DNA of the CDR3 is TGTGCCAGCAGCCCCGTAAGGGGAGGCGGCTACACCTTC. Its protein is CASSPVRGGGYTF.

The chain carries TRBV19 and TRBJ1-1; 7 bases agree with TRBD1. Trimming removed 4 bases from V and 5 bases from J; junction bases left unmatched: 13. This CDR3 is 16 amino acids long. Germline CDR1 LNHDA, CDR2 SQIVND (reference sequence). CDR3 sequence: CASSTRGRRFMTEAFF. The CDR3 bases are TGTGCCAGTAGTACGAGGGGGCGGAGGTTTATGACTGAAGCTTTCTTT.

CDR3: CASSELLAGGPYEQYF. The CDR3 bases are TGTGCCAGCAGTGAATTGCTAGCGGGGGGGCCCTACGAGCAGTACTTC. The rearrangement uses TRBV6-1 and TRBJ2-7; TRBD2 aligns across 12 bases. Per germline, CDR1 MNHNS and CDR2 SASEGT. The CDR3 sequence is 16 residues long. The junction had 4 bases not matched to a gene; V was cut back by 2 bases and J by 2 bases.

The V call is TRBV7-9, the J call TRBJ2-5; 8 bases are shared with TRBD1. The end of the DNA fits TRBJ2-7 better, so the J call may be wrong. The CDR3 has 15 residues. Looked up from germline, CDR1 is SEHNR and CDR2 is FQNEAQ (reference sequence). CDR3 coding DNA: TGTGCCAGCAGCTTTTGGGACAGGCGACCCTACGAGCAGTACTTC. Its translation is CASSFWDRRPYEQYF.